This T cell receptor beta chain was recovered during a study of T-cell memory formation after mild COVID-19 (dated by TCRdb to about 2021). Study-wide context: TCR sequence clusters from the two donors were largely donor specific. Longitudinal TCRalpha and TCRbeta repertoire sequencing tracked T-cell clones expanding and contracting after mild COVID-19 in two donors. The cohort was made up of two young adult volunteers, one female and one male, who were previously healthy.

Broader findings and caveats from the paper: Balanced CD4/CD8 phenotypes were observed for clones contracting from day 15 to 85, whereas a bias towards CD4+ was observed for a second wave of clones expanding from day 15 to 37. SARS-CoV-2 specificity of the second-wave clones peaking on day 37 was not confirmed. Contracting CD4+ clones appeared mostly in the CM and EM memory subsets, whereas CD8+ clones were enriched in EMRA. Only a couple of mild cases were covered in the study, and larger cohorts including severe cases with pre-infection samples were considered necessary. Some responding clones were detected in pre-infection memory, which suggested that pre-existing cross-reactive memory T cells had joined the SARS-CoV-2 response.

The germline V and J ends show losses of 5 bases and 3 bases respectively, and no gene match explains 10 bases of the junction. The CDR3 goes from the cysteine to the phenylalanine over 15 residues. Only CDR3 DNA is held: 45 bases, read in frame from base 1. The germline V gene yields SGHTA for CDR1 and FQGNSA for CDR2. Sequencing used an Illumina NovaSeq 6000. cDNA libraries for TCRalpha and TCRbeta were prepared by 5'RACE using constant-segment primers, with sample barcodes and unique molecular identifiers added. Trizol reagent was used to extract RNA from every sample. The libraries were amplified in two PCR steps, and the second step added a second sample barcode and Illumina TruSeq adapters. Libraries were sequenced on an Illumina NovaSeq with 2 x 150 bp paired-end reads. Turning to the authors' computational methods: With migec v1.2.7, reads were demultiplexed and then collapsed into UMI-guided consensus sequences. Using mixcr v2.1.11, UMI consensuses were aligned to TRA and TRB V and J templates and then assembled into clonotypes. A clonotype was counted as expanded or contracted only when both edgeR and NoisET called the clonotype significant, with the noise models trained on biological replicates. edgeR calls used a false discovery rate-adjusted p below 0.01 and a log2 fold-change threshold of 1. As an exploratory analysis of dynamics, max-normalized trajectories of the 1000 most abundant clonotypes were examined with PCA combined with hierarchical clustering. Separately sequenced CD4+ and CD8+ repertoires were used to assign a CD4 or CD8 phenotype to each responding clone. TCRdb took the public reads, trimmed them with fastp at Q25, ran MiXCR for clone calling and kept in-frame beta chains. Under each unique CDR3 protein, matching rows form one entry showing the most common genes and DNA. The V and J calls and clone size come from TCRdb's table, not from the authors' own analysis. In this sample the table shows tens of thousands of distinct CDR3 sequences, roughly 12% of which occur a single time. The ten biggest clones cover almost 25% of the sample.

This clonotype was counted many times. The clone's antigen remains unknown. No much larger clone exists at a distance of one base, and base qualities are not known. PBMCs were isolated by Ficoll-Paque density gradient centrifugation. The material sequenced was PBMCs or a T cell subset sorted from them (not recorded which). Rearrangement joined TRBV7-2 to TRBJ2-7; TRBD1 matches 7 bases in the middle. The receptor was derived from a man younger than 30 who had mild COVID-19 (a few samples of this study predate the infection). The sample titles of this study are shuffled in the database, so cell type and time point are left out; the donor was told from shared clones. The CDR3 reads as follows: CASSTTRQGNYEQYF. The DNA sequence is TGTGCCAGCAGCACGACCCGACAGGGAAACTACGAGCAGTACTTC.